A selection of T cell receptor beta chains follows, all from one sample in a study of vaccination and CD4 T cells after COVID-19. TCRdb analysed the PCR reads with MiXCR anew, one entry per CDR3 protein. The data hold tens of thousands of distinct CDR3 sequences, with about 49% observed a single time. Sequencing was performed on CD4+ T cells from blood, taken about 7 months after SARS-CoV-2 vaccination. The receptor set was obtained from a human donor who had recovered from COVID-19. Both conserved end residues are trimmed from each CDR3. Part of the rows lack a size; the others show once, few, many or a class for expanded clones.

V gene	clone size	CDR3 protein
TRBV18	few	ASSPLRGLNTEAF
TRBV20-1	few	SATTGWYEQY
TRBV6-5	few	ASSYSMFGGNEQF
TRBV4-1	NA	ASSQVLTGGDNEQF
TRBV6-1	NA	ASRRQGAGELF
TRBV7-3	NA	ASSPYRGDNEQF
TRBV15	few	ATSRDFMGEMNTEAF
TRBV28	NA	ASSWGVGTNQPQH
TRBV2	once	ASSGTGGGGAEAF
TRBV6-2/TRBV6-3	NA	ASSYFRNTGELF
TRBV6-2/TRBV6-3	NA	ASTDDYNEQF
TRBV6-5	few	ASSYLGEKETQY
TRBV27	once	ASSLSGNEQF
TRBV20-1	NA	SARPPGIRSYQETQY
TRBV20-1	NA	SARGWWGYTGTQY
TRBV5-6	NA	ASSGGISQETQY
TRBV10-3	NA	AEEASGRYEQY
TRBV28	NA	ASSLTHQPQH
TRBV21-1	NA	ASSKPGLAGDETQY
TRBV5-1	NA	ASSRSGSGRSYEQY
TRBV20-1	few	SAKAGEGLAGSYNEQF
TRBV20-1	NA	SAMDRVSTDTQY
TRBV18	NA	ASSPGGRNTEAF
TRBV30	NA	AWSGRVSNTEAF
TRBV7-2	few	ASSLGTNLGAYEQY
TRBV27	few	ASRDLGSYEQY
TRBV18	NA	ASFQDISYEQY